This T cell receptor (beta chain) was profiled in a study of OX40 agonist ivuxolimab in advanced cancers. The study in broad terms: Ivuxolimab was a fully human IgG2 agonistic monoclonal antibody targeting the costimulatory receptor OX40 (CD134). Intravenous ivuxolimab was administered to patients every 2 weeks at six dose levels: 0.01, 0.1, 0.3, 1.5, 3 and 10 mg/kg. A male proportion of under 85% and a mean age of 60 years, ranging from roughly 23 to 85, were recorded for the dose-escalation cohort. The purpose of peripheral TCRbeta sequencing was to test whether ivuxolimab changed TCR sequence diversity and led to clonal T-cell expansion. The paper covers the monotherapy dose-escalation part of the phase I ivuxolimab trial, which included N = 52 patients. Patients were allowed to have had prior anti-PD-1, anti-PD-L1 or anti-CTLA-4 therapy, and more than 35% of the dose-escalation patients had been treated with checkpoint inhibitors. Three dose-escalation patients achieved partial responses, one with hepatocellular carcinoma and two with cutaneous melanoma. Among the 52 dose-escalation patients, about 19 had hepatocellular carcinoma, 15 melanoma, 9 renal cell carcinoma and 9 head and neck cancer. The research as a whole found: Low levels of normalized T-cell clonal expansion were also shown by some nonresponding patients. After ivuxolimab, more expanded clones were found on average in CD8+ T cells than in CD4+ T cells. In the 0.1-3.0 mg/kg groups, partial responders had among the lowest normalized peripheral clonal expansion, particularly in CD8+ T cells. The antigen specificity of the clonally expanded peripheral T cells was not determined. At doses of 0.1 to 3.0 mg/kg, clonal expansion of both CD4+ and CD8+ blood T cells was observed from baseline to week 6.

Concerning this clone itself: Which antigen it targets is not known. No base quality information exists; no much larger clone differs at one position.

CDR1 LGHNT and CDR2 FRNRAP were looked up in the germline V gene. From the cysteine up to the phenylalanine, the CDR3 has a length of 15 residues. Only the CDR3 portion is preserved as DNA: 45 bases, with reading frame beginning at the first base. Unmatched junction bases come to 8, with V trimmed by 5 bases and J by 3 bases. Genomic DNA was isolated from the sorted cells so that the TCRbeta CDR3 region could be sequenced. TCRbeta CDR3 regions were sequenced using the immunoSEQ Assay. TCRdb re-hosts the immuneACCESS table, in-frame sequences only. Its copies lack some clones; in the studies checked, an unresolved V gene accounts for under half of them, and the cause for the rest is not known. The sample has 48,000 or so clones on record, 85% to 90% of them singletons. Together, the top ten hold 1.5% to 2% of the sample. Patients with autoimmune disease history or receiving systemic immunosuppression were excluded from the trial. Peripheral blood for TCR sequencing was collected from all dose cohorts at baseline, on cycle 4 day 1, and on cycle 7 day 1. The samples were drawn from a first-in-human, open-label, multicenter phase I dose-escalation trial of ivuxolimab. Adults with locally advanced or metastatic melanoma, renal cell carcinoma, hepatocellular carcinoma or head and neck squamous cell carcinoma were enrolled in the trial. CD4+ and CD8+ T cells were sorted separately from peripheral blood before TCR sequencing.

This clonotype was obtained from an adult with an advanced solid tumor such as melanoma, head and neck, liver or kidney cancer. The sample consisted of CD4+ or CD8+ T cells sorted from blood, taken in a trial of the OX40 agonist ivuxolimab. The chain is made from TRBV12-5 and TRBJ2-3, and 7 junction bases match TRBD2. This receptor has the CDR3 CASGRPSGPTDTQYF. The sequenced DNA: TGTGCTAGTGGTCGTCCTAGCGGACCTACAGATACGCAGTATTTT. When the CDR3 is completed using the reference TRBV12-5 and TRBJ2-3 genes on either side, the full variable domain is DARVTQTPRHKVTEMGQEVTMRCQPILGHNTVFWYRQTMMQGLELLAYFRNRAPLDDSGMPKDRFSAEMPDATLATLKIQPSEPRDSAVYFCASGRPSGPTDTQYFGPGTRLTVL.